The sequence of this T cell receptor (beta chain) was determined in a study of cytomegalovirus exposure and HLA in healthy donors. Concerning this clone itself: Its specificity is not known.

PCR involved 60 Vbeta and 13 Jbeta primers. The assay was immunoSEQ multiplex PCR, and TCRdb's table has in-frame clones only and misses some. The data show 90,000 to 100,000 clones, around 10% seen once. The CDR3 covers 14 residues. Overall study findings and caveats: Confirmation in vitro established that a few CMV-associated chains were specific for CMV antigens. Earlier results showed most TCR beta V segments being productive about 87% or about 30% of the time.

The rearrangement uses TRBV21-1 and TRBJ2-2; the D call of TRBD2 is as the table states it, not checked on the DNA. TRBV21-1 is marked as a pseudogene. The sequence was obtained from a man in his fifties or sixties in good health and CMV-seropositive. The sequencing sample was made of PBMCs. CDR3 protein: CASSKDPLPGELFF. The DNA of the CDR3 is TGTGCCAGCAGCAAAGACCCACTACCCGGGGAGCTGTTTTTT.